These 18 T cell receptor beta chains share one sample of origin, sequenced in a study of cytomegalovirus exposure and HLA in healthy donors. Both 60 Vbeta primers and 13 Jbeta primers went into the PCR. Data came from immunoSEQ multiplex PCR; TCRdb stores just in-frame clones and leaves some out. The data hold 200,000 to 250,000 clones, with around 73% observed a single time. The sample was PBMCs. All receptors come from a male donor in good health and CMV-seronegative.

This clone was detected only a few times. V gene TRBV5-1 combines with J gene TRBJ1-5; 11 nucleotides align to TRBD1. Germline V lookup: CDR1 SGHRS, CDR2 YFSETQ. The V and J ends lost 3 bases and 6 bases, in that order; junction bases with no gene match: 2. This CDR3 spans 14 amino acids. The CDR3 nucleotides are TGCGCCAGCAGCTACGGGACAGGGGGTCAGCCCCAGCATTTT. Amino acid sequence: CASSYGTGGQPQHF. The complete variable domain, with remaining parts taken from reference TRBV5-1 and TRBJ1-5, reads KAGVTQTPRYLIKTRGQQVTLSCSPISGHRSVSWYQQTPGQGLQFLFEYFSETQRNKGNFPGRFSGRQFSNSRSEMNVSTLELGDSALYLCASSYGTGGQPQHFGDGTRLSIL.

V gene TRBV27 combines with J gene TRBJ2-2; 8 nucleotides align to TRBD2. V shed 3 bases and J 4 bases; nucleotides not matched to a gene: 16. CDR3 length: 19 residues. The V gene's germline CDR1 is MNHEY and CDR2 SMNVEV (reference sequence). The CDR3 sequence: CASSFEALAGGGRTGELFF. The CDR3 region has the DNA TGTGCCAGCAGTTTTGAAGCCCTGGCGGGGGGAGGGCGCACCGGGGAGCTGTTTTTT.

The rearrangement uses TRBV10-3 and TRBJ2-5; 7 bases fit TRBD1. The J call may be incorrect, as the DNA end agrees better with TRBJ2-7. Germline V gene sequence: CDR1 ENHRY, CDR2 SYGVKD. The CDR3 contains 15 residues. CDR3 DNA sequence: TGTGCCATCAGTGAGACCGGGACAGCGACCTACGAGCAGTACTTC. This codes for CAISETGTATYEQYF.

The J gene is TRBJ2-5, the V gene TRBV4-2, with 9 bases fitting TRBD2. The end of the DNA fits TRBJ2-7 better, so the J call may be wrong. CDR1 and CDR2 (germline): LGHNA, YNFKEQ. This CDR3 contains 15 residues. The CDR3 loop reads CASSQETSGSYEQYF. The DNA for the CDR3 is TGTGCCAGCAGCCAAGAGACTAGCGGATCCTACGAGCAGTACTTC.

The gene calls are TRBV29-1 and TRBJ2-7; perhaps TRBD1 as D (5 bases). The germline CDR1 and CDR2 sequences are SQVTM and ANQGSEA. CDR3 size: 11 residues. V was shortened by 6 bases and J by 3 bases, with 9 bases between the two germline ends. This chain's CDR3 is CSVGGHYEQYF. Here the CDR3 DNA reads TGCAGCGTGGGTGGACACTACGAGCAGTACTTC.

The chain has TRBV4-1 and TRBJ1-2; TRBD1 is a possible D gene (6 bases). Per germline, CDR1 MGHRA and CDR2 YSYEKL. The V and J ends lost 1 base and 0 bases respectively, with 15 bases between them. The CDR3 consists of 17 residues. This chain's CDR3 is CASSQVLVPGANYGYTF. In DNA, the CDR3 is TGCGCCAGCAGCCAAGTTCTTGTCCCAGGGGCTAACTATGGCTACACCTTC.

This chain connects TRBV2 to TRBJ1-3; TRBD1 matches at 8 bases. CDR3 length equals 17 residues. V trimming: 3 bases; J trimming: 0 bases; junction bases outside the gene matches: 7. CDR1 SNHLY and CDR2 FYNNEI come from the germline V gene. The CDR3 DNA follows: TGTGCCAGCAGTGACCCGGGGACAGGACCCTCTGGAAACACCATATATTTT. Amino acid sequence: CASSDPGTGPSGNTIYF.

V gene TRBV5-4 combines with J gene TRBJ2-7, with a tentative D call TRBD2 (5 bases). Germline CDR1 reads SGHNT; CDR2 reads YYREEE (reference sequence). CDR3 length: 15 amino acids. Trimming took off 3 bases at V and 5 bases at J, with 18 bases between the two ends. The CDR3 here is CASSSPGVPSNEQYF. In DNA, the CDR3 is TGTGCCAGCAGCTCCCCCGGGGTCCCGTCGAACGAGCAGTACTTC.

Concerning this clone: At the DNA level, this CDR3 is encoded by other sequences in the same sample as well. The chain recombines TRBV11-2 with TRBJ2-7, with 9 bases that match TRBD1. Per the germline V gene, CDR1 is SGHAT and CDR2 is FQNNGV. Unmatched junction bases numbered 0, after V lost 1 base and J lost 2 bases. The CDR3 covers 14 residues. In DNA, the CDR3 is TGTGCCAGCAGCTTAGGGACAGGGGCCTACGAGCAGTACTTC. Residues: CASSLGTGAYEQYF.

The J gene is TRBJ2-2, the V gene TRBV7-2; TRBD2 is a possible D gene (5 bases). Per the germline V gene, CDR1 is SGHTA and CDR2 is FQGNSA. The CDR3 covers 17 residues. The germline V and J ends were trimmed by 5 bases and 5 bases, with 21 bases remaining between them. CDR3 region: CASSLRVSPRRTGELFF. CDR3 nucleotide sequence: TGTGCCAGCAGCCTAAGGGTCTCCCCCCGGAGGACCGGGGAGCTGTTTTTT.

The J gene is TRBJ1-2, the V gene TRBV6-6; tentative D call: TRBD1 (6 bases). Trimming took 6 bases from V and 2 from J, leaving 10 bases between them. CDR1 and CDR2 (germline): MNHNY, SVGAGI (reference sequence). This CDR3 comprises 13 residues. The DNA of the CDR3 is TGTGCCAGCAGCCCCACAGGGAACTATGGCTACACCTTC. Its protein product is CASSPTGNYGYTF.

The gene calls are TRBV7-9 and TRBJ2-2; no clear D. CDR1 is SEHNR and CDR2 is FQNEAQ in the germline V gene (reference sequence). CDR3 length equals 16 residues. Trimming shortened V by 1 base and J by 6 bases, and 15 bases separated the two germline ends. CDR3 DNA: TGTGCCAGCAGCTTAGAAGTCAACAGCCGATCCGGGGAGCTGTTTTTT. Encoded protein: CASSLEVNSRSGELFF. The whole variable domain, remainder taken from reference TRBV7-9 and TRBJ2-2, is DTGVSQNPRHKITKRGQNVTFRCDPISEHNRLYWYRQTLGQGPEFLTYFQNEAQLEKSRLLSDRFSAERPKGSFSTLEIQRTEQGDSAMYLCASSLEVNSRSGELFFGEGSRLTVL.

The chain joins TRBV7-7 to TRBJ2-2, with a tentative D call TRBD1 (6 bases). The V end was cut by 5 bases, the J end by 2 bases, with 9 bases between. CDR3 length equals 14 residues. Per the germline V gene, CDR1 is SSHAT and CDR2 is FNYEAQ (reference sequence). The CDR3 sequence is CASSQDRNTGELFF. The CDR3 DNA sequence: TGTGCCAGCAGCCAGGACAGAAACACCGGGGAGCTGTTTTTT. Filled out from reference TRBV7-7 and TRBJ2-2, the complete variable domain reads GAGVSQSPRYKVTKRGQDVTLRCDPISSHATLYWYQQALGQGPEFLTYFNYEAQPDKSGLPSDRFSAERPEGSISTLTIQRTEQRDSAMYRCASSQDRNTGELFFGEGSRLTVL.

Note on this clone: A read error may account for a junction end that differs from germline. Other DNA sequences in the sample encode the same CDR3. The chain employs TRBV7-7 and TRBJ2-2; 9 bases map to TRBD1. The CDR3 extends over 15 amino acids. Germline V CDR1 and CDR2: SSHAT, FNYEAQ (reference sequence). The CDR3 region is CASSRDRGDTGELFF. The CDR3, as DNA: TGTGCTAGCAGCCGCGACAGGGGGGACACCGGGGAGCTGTTTTTT.

The V and J genes are TRBV25-1 and TRBJ1-2; TRBD1 matches at 11 bases. Unmatched junction bases numbered 10, after V lost 8 bases and J lost 8 bases. CDR1 is MGHDK, CDR2 SYGVNS, per germline. The length of the CDR3 is 14 residues. The DNA of the CDR3 is TGTGCCAGCCTCGGGACAGGGGGTAATTGGGGCTACACCTTC. It translates to CASLGTGGNWGYTF.

The chain has TRBV2 and TRBJ2-7, with 10 bases lining up with TRBD2. The CDR3 is 15 residues long. CDR1 is SNHLY, CDR2 FYNNEI, per germline. J was trimmed by 5 bases and V by 4 bases; bases with no gene match: 8. The CDR3 sequence is CASSGASGRTNEQYF. The CDR3 DNA sequence: TGTGCCAGCAGTGGGGCTAGCGGGAGAACGAACGAGCAGTACTTC.

CDR3 in DNA: TGTGCCAGCAGTGATCTCCGGGACAGCCATGAGCAGTTCTTC. It is translated as CASSDLRDSHEQFF. V usage is TRBV2 and J usage is TRBJ2-1; 7 positions match TRBD1. Trimming took 3 bases from V and 8 from J; bases not matched to a gene: 7. The CDR3 loop spans 14 amino acids. CDR1 and CDR2 from the germline V gene are SNHLY and FYNNEI.

The chain uses TRBV7-6 and TRBJ2-7; 10 bases align to TRBD2. V lost 2 bases and J lost 3; bases outside the gene matches: 10. Germline lookup yields CDR1 SGHVS and CDR2 FNYEAQ. There are 17 residues in the CDR3. The CDR3: CASSLLSTSGKNYEQYF. CDR3 nucleotide sequence: TGTGCCAGCAGCTTACTTTCCACTAGCGGGAAGAACTACGAGCAGTACTTC.